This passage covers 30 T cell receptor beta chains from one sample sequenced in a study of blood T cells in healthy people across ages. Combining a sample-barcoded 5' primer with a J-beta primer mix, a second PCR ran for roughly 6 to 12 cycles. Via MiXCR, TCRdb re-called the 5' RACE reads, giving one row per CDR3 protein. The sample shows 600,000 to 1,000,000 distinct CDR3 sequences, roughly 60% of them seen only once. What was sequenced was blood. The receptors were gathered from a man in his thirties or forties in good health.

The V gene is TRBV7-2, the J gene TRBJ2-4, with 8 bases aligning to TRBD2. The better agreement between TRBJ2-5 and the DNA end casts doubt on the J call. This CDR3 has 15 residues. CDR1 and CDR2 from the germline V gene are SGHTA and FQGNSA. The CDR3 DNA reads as TGTGCCAGCAGTCTAGTAGCGGGACCCATGGAGACCCAGTACTTC. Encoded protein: CASSLVAGPMETQYF.

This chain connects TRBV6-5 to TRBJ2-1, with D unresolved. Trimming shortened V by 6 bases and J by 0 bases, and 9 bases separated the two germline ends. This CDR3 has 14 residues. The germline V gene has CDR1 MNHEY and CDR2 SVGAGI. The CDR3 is CASSTLGSYNEQFF. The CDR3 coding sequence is TGTGCCAGCAGCACGTTGGGCTCCTACAATGAGCAGTTCTTC.

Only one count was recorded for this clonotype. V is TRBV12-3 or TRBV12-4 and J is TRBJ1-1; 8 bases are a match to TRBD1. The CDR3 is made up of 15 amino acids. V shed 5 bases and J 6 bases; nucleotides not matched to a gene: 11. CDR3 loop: CASSPIGQGNSEAFF. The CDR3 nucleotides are TGTGCCAGCAGTCCCATAGGACAGGGTAACTCTGAAGCTTTCTTT.

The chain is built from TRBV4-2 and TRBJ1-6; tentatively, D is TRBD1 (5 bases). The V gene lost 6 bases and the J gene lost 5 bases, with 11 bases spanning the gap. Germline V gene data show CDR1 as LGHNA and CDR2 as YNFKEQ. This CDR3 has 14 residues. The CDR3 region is CASRLTVDNSPLHF. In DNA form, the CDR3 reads TGTGCCAGCAGGCTGACAGTAGATAATTCACCCCTCCACTTT.

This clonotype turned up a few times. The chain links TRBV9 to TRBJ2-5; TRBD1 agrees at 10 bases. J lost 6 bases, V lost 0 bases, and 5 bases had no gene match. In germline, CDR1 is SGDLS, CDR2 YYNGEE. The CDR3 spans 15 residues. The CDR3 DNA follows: TGTGCCAGCAGCGTAGAAGGGACAGGGGTTCAGACCCAGTACTTC. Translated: CASSVEGTGVQTQYF.

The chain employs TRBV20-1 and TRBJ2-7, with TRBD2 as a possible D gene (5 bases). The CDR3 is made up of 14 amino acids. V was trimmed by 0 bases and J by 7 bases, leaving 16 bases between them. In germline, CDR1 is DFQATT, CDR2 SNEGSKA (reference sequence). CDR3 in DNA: TGCAGTGCTAGAGATATGGGGTTCACGGGGGAGCAGTACTTC. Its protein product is CSARDMGFTGEQYF.

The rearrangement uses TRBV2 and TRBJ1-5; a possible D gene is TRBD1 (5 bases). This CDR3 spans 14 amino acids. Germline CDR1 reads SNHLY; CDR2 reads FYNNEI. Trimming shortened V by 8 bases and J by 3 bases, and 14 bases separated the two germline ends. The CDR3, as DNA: TGTGCCAGCCGGGACGTGGGATCCAATCAGCCCCAGCATTTT. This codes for CASRDVGSNQPQHF. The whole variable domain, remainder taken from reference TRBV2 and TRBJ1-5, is EPEVTQTPSHQVTQMGQEVILRCVPISNHLYFYWYRQILGQKVEFLVSFYNNEISEKSEIFDDQFSVERPDGSNFTLKIRSTKLEDSAMYFCASRDVGSNQPQHFGDGTRLSIL.

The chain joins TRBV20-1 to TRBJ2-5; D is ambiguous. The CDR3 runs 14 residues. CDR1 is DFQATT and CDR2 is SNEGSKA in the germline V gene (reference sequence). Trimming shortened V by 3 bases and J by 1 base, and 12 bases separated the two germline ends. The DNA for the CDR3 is TGCAGTGCTAGGCACTCGACCGCCCAAGAGACCCAGTACTTC. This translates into CSARHSTAQETQYF.

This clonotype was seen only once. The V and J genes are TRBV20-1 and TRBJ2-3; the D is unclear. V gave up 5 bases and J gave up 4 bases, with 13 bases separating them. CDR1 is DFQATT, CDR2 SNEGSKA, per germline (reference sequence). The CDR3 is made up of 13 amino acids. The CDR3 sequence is CSAWASVPDTQYF. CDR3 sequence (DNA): TGCAGTGCTTGGGCCTCGGTTCCAGATACGCAGTATTTT.

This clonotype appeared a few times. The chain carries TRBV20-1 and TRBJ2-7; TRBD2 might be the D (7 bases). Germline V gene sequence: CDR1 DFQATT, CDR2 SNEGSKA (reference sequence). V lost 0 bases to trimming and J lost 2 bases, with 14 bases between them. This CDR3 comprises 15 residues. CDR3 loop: CSARDLGGGAYEQYF. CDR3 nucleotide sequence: TGCAGTGCTAGAGATCTAGGGGGAGGGGCCTACGAGCAGTACTTC.

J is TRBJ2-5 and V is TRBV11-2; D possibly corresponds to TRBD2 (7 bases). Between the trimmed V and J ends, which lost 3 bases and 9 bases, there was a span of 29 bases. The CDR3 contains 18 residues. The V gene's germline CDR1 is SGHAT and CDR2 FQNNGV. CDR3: CASSFSLTATGGRQSQYF. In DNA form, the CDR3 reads TGTGCCAGCAGCTTTAGTCTTACTGCCACGGGGGGCCGGCAGTCCCAGTACTTC.

CDR3 loop: CSLGGTNEQFF. The CDR3 DNA reads as TGTTCACTCGGGGGGACCAATGAGCAGTTCTTC. The V gene is TRBV28, the J gene TRBJ2-1; the match to TRBD2 covers 7 bases. This CDR3 contains 11 residues. In germline, CDR1 is MDHEN, CDR2 SYDVKM.

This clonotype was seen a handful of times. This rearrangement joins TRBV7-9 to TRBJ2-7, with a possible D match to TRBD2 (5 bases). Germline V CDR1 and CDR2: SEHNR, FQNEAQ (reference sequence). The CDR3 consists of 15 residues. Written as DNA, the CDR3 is TGTGCATCAACTAGTACCGGAGGTCTAGCCTACGAGCAGTACTTC. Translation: CASTSTGGLAYEQYF.

The chain's CDR3 is CASSSGQEQFF. The CDR3 DNA follows: TGTGCCAGCAGTTCCGGCCAGGAGCAGTTCTTC. V gene TRBV12-3 or TRBV12-4 combines with J gene TRBJ2-1; no definite D call. The ends were cut back, 4 bases at V and 10 bases at J, with 8 bases in the middle. This CDR3 has 11 residues.

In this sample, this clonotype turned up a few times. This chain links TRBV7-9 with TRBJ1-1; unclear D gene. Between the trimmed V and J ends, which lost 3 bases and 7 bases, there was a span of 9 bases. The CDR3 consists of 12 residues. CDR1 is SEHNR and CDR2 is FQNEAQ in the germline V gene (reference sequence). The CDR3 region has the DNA TGTGCCAGCAGCTTCAACCGGCTTGAAGCTTTCTTT. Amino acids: CASSFNRLEAFF.

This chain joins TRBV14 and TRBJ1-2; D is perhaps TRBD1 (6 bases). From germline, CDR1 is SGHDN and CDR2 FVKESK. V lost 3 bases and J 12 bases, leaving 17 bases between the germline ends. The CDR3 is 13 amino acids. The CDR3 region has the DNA TGTGCCAGCAGCCAGCTCACGGAAGGGGGGAACACCTTC. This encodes CASSQLTEGGNTF.

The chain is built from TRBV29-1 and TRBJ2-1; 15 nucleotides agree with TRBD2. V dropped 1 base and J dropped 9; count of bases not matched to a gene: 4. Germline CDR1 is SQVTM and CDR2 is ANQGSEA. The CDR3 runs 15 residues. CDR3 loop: CSVEGTSGRAGEQFF. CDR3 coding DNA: TGCAGCGTTGAAGGGACTAGCGGGAGGGCCGGTGAGCAGTTCTTC.

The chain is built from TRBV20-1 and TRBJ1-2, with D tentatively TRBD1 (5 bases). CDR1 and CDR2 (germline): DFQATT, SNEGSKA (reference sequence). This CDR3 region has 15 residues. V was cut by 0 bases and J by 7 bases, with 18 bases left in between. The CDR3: CSARDRGGLALGYTF. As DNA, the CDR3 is TGCAGTGCTAGAGATCGGGGGGGTCTGGCTCTTGGCTACACCTTC.

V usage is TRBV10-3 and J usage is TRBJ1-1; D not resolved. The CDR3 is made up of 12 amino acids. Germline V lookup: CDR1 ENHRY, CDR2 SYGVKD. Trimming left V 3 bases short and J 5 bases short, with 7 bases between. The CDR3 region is CAISDSRTEAFF. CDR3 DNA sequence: TGTGCCATCAGTGACAGCAGGACTGAAGCTTTCTTT.

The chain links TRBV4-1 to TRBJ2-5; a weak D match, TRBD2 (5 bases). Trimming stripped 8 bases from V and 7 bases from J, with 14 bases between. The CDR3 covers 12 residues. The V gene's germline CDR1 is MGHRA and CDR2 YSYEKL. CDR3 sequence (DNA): TGCGCCAGCGCCCCAGCGGTGGGGACCCAGTACTTC. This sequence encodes CASAPAVGTQYF.

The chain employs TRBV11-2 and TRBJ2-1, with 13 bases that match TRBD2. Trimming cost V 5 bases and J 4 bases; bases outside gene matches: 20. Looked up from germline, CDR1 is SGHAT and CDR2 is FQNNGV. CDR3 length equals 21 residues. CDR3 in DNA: TGTGCCAGCAGCGCTGGGACTAGCGGGATTATATTCTCCGGGAGATACAATGAGCAGTTCTTC. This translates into CASSAGTSGIIFSGRYNEQFF. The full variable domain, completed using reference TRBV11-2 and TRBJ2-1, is EAGVAQSPRYKIIEKRQSVAFWCNPISGHATLYWYQQILGQGPKLLIQFQNNGVVDDSQLPKDRFSAERLKGVDSTLKIQPAKLEDSAVYLCASSAGTSGIIFSGRYNEQFFGPGTRLTVL.

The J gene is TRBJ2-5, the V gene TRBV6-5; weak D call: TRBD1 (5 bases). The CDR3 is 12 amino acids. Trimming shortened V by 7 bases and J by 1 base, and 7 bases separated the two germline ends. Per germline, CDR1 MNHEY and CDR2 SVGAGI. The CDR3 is CASTTGQETQYF. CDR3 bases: TGTGCCAGCACAACAGGCCAAGAGACCCAGTACTTC.

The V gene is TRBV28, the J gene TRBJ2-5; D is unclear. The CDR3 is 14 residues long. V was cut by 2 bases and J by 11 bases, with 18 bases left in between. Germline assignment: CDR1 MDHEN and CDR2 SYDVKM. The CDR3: CASSLTPNYDEQYF. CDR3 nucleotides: TGTGCCAGCAGTTTAACGCCTAACTACGATGAGCAGTACTTC.

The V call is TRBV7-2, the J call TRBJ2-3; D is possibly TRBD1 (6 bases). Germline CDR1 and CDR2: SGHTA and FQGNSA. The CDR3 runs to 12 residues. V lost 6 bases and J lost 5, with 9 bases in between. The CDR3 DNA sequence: TGTGCCAGCAGACCACAGGGAGATACGCAGTATTTT. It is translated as CASRPQGDTQYF.

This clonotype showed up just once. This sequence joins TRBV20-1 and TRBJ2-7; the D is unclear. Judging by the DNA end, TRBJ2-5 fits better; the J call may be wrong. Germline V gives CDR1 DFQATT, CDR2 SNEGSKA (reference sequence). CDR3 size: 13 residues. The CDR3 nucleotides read TGCAGTGCTATCCAGTACGTTGTCGGGACCCAGTACTTC. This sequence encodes CSAIQYVVGTQYF.

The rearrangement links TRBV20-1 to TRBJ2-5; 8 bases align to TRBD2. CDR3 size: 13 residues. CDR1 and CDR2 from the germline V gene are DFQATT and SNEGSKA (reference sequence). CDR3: CSPGFGGEVTQYF. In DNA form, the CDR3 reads TGCAGCCCGGGATTCGGGGGGGAGGTGACCCAGTACTTC.

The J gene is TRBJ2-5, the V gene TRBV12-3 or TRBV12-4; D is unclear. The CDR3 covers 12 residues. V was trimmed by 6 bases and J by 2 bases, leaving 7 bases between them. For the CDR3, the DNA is TGTGCCAGCAGGGTCAGGCAAGAGACCCAGTACTTC. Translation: CASRVRQETQYF.

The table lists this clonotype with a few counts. The CDR3 protein is CASSLSGQANQPQHF. The CDR3 bases are TGTGCCAGCAGTTTATCCGGACAGGCAAATCAGCCCCAGCATTTT. The rearrangement uses TRBV27 and TRBJ1-5; 7 bases are shared with TRBD1. The CDR3 length is 15 residues. The trim removed 0 bases at V and 4 bases at J, leaving 3 bases unmatched. CDR1 is MNHEY, CDR2 SMNVEV, per germline (reference sequence).

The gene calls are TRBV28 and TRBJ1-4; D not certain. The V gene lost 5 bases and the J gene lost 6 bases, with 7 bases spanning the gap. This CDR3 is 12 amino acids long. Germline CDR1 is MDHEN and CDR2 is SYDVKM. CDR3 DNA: TGTGCCAGCAGTCTCCAAGATGAAAAACTGTTTTTT. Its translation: CASSLQDEKLFF.

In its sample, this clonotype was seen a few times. The CDR3 loop reads CSALGAGGYEQFF. CDR3 coding DNA: TGCAGTGCCCTTGGAGCGGGAGGGTATGAGCAGTTCTTC. The chain is built from TRBV20-1 and TRBJ2-1; 10 bases agree with TRBD2. Germline assignment: CDR1 DFQATT and CDR2 SNEGSKA (reference sequence). V trimming: 6 bases; J trimming: 8 bases; junction bases outside the gene matches: 7. The CDR3 loop spans 13 amino acids.